The 27 T cell receptor beta chains reported below all come from one sample, sequenced in a study of T-cell reconstitution after alpha-beta-depleted transplantation in children. Preparation of the TCRbeta library used unique molecular identifiers. TCRdb called the PCR reads again in MiXCR, with one record for every CDR3 protein. The sample has 540,000 or so distinct CDR3 sequences; 23% are singletons. Sequenced material: PBMCs, mostly from graft donor cells, taken 360 days after TCRalphabeta/CD19-depleted stem cell transplant. The receptor set was obtained from a boy under two years old who had a stem cell transplant for acute myeloid leukemia, so the T cells may come from the graft donor.

Ten or more counts support this clonotype. The chain combines TRBV29-1 with TRBJ2-1, with D maybe TRBD1 (7 bases). The CDR3 runs 16 residues. The germline CDR1 and CDR2 sequences are SQVTM and ANQGSEA. The V gene lost 6 bases and the J gene lost 8 bases, with 26 bases spanning the gap. The CDR3 loop reads CSVEGYGTVGYDEQFF. The CDR3 bases are TGCAGCGTGGAGGGGTACGGGACAGTGGGGTATGATGAGCAGTTCTTC.

The chain couples TRBV5-6 to TRBJ2-7; D ambiguous. The CDR3 covers 15 residues. V shed 2 bases and J shed 4 bases, with 16 bases lying between them. The germline CDR1 and CDR2 sequences are SGHDT and YYEEEE. Here the CDR3 DNA reads TGTGCCAGCAGCTTATGGGGAACGGCTCTTTACGAGCAGTACGTC. It codes for CASSLWGTALYEQYV.

The J gene is TRBJ2-7, the V gene TRBV6-1, with 7 nucleotides matching TRBD1. There are 16 residues in the CDR3. CDR1 and CDR2 (germline): MNHNS, SASEGT. Trimming cost V 5 bases and J 6 bases; bases outside gene matches: 16. The CDR3 DNA sequence: TGTGCCAGCAGTCGGTCTCCGGGTGGAACAGGGGTCGAGCAGTACGTC. It translates to CASSRSPGGTGVEQYV.

This clonotype was counted many times. The chain joins TRBV24-1 to TRBJ2-3, with no clear D. V was pared by 5 bases and J by 5 bases, with 4 bases between. Germline V lookup: CDR1 KGHDR, CDR2 SFDVKD. The CDR3 totals 11 residues. This CDR3 reads CATSGGDTQYF. CDR3 coding DNA: TGTGCCACCAGTGGTGGAGATACGCAGTATTTT.

The rearrangement joins TRBV20-1 to TRBJ2-7; D may be TRBD1 (7 bases). There are 14 residues in the CDR3. From germline, CDR1 is DFQATT and CDR2 SNEGSKA (reference sequence). V lost 3 bases and J lost 2, with 14 bases in between. The CDR3 coding sequence is TGCAGTGCTAGTGGGCAGGGGGGTGCCTACGAGCAGTACTTC. Residues: CSASGQGGAYEQYF.

The chain joins TRBV18 to TRBJ1-5; TRBD1 might be the D (5 bases). Germline CDR1 KGHSH, CDR2 LQKENI. Trimming shortened V by 2 bases and J by 10 bases, and 12 bases separated the two germline ends. The CDR3 is 13 residues long. CDR3 amino acids: CASSPDAGFPQHF. CDR3 DNA sequence: TGTGCCAGCTCACCAGATGCAGGGTTCCCCCAGCATTTT.

This clonotype was observed at least ten times. For the CDR3, the DNA is TGTGCCAGCAGCTTGCACTATAGCAATCAGCCCCAGCATTTT. Translation: CASSLHYSNQPQHF. The chain combines TRBV5-5 with TRBJ1-5; D unresolved. The CDR3 length is 14 residues. Germline V lookup: CDR1 SGHKS, CDR2 YYEKEE (reference sequence). Trimming stripped 1 base from V and 0 bases from J, with 5 bases between.

This clonotype was detected only a few times. The chain recombines TRBV9 with TRBJ2-1; D gene unclear. V was trimmed by 0 bases and J by 4 bases, leaving 5 bases between them. The CDR3 covers 13 residues. From germline, CDR1 is SGDLS and CDR2 YYNGEE. The CDR3 here is CASSVVPYNEQFF. In nucleotides, the CDR3 is TGTGCCAGCAGCGTAGTTCCTTACAATGAGCAGTTCTTC. Full variable domain (missing parts from reference TRBV9 and TRBJ2-1): DSGVTQTPKHLITATGQRVTLRCSPRSGDLSVYWYQQSLDQGLQFLIQYYNGEERAKGNILERFSAQQFPDLHSELNLSSLELGDSALYFCASSVVPYNEQFFGPGTRLTVL.

The V and J genes are TRBV28 and TRBJ1-5; D perhaps matches TRBD1 (6 bases). The CDR3 is made up of 14 amino acids. The germline gives CDR1 MDHEN, CDR2 SYDVKM. Trimming left V 2 bases short and J 3 bases short, with 8 bases between. CDR3 protein: CASSLNRDNQPQHF. The CDR3 DNA reads TGTGCCAGCAGTTTAAACAGGGACAATCAGCCCCAGCATTTT.

This clonotype occurred many times. This rearrangement joins TRBV11-1 to TRBJ2-1, with 10 bases fitting TRBD2. CDR3 size: 16 residues. V gave up 0 bases and J gave up 7 bases; unmatched junction bases: 6. Germline CDR1 SGHAT, CDR2 FQDESV (reference sequence). The CDR3 spells CASSLAGTSVLNEQFF. CDR3 DNA sequence: TGTGCCAGCAGCTTAGCCGGGACTAGCGTTCTGAATGAGCAGTTCTTC. Complete variable domain (other parts from reference TRBV11-1 and TRBJ2-1): EAEVAQSPRYKITEKSQAVAFWCDPISGHATLYWYRQILGQGPELLVQFQDESVVDDSQLPKDRFSAERLKGVDSTLKIQPAELGDSAMYLCASSLAGTSVLNEQFFGPGTRLTVL.

This clonotype was picked up a small number of times. This chain connects TRBV2 to TRBJ2-5, with D perhaps matching TRBD2 (5 bases). Germline lookup yields CDR1 SNHLY and CDR2 FYNNEI. This CDR3 spans 12 amino acids. V was clipped by 9 bases and J by 2 bases, with 10 bases between them. The CDR3: CASGSRQETQYF. The CDR3 DNA sequence: TGTGCCAGTGGGAGCCGTCAAGAGACCCAGTACTTC.

This clonotype was counted a few times. The J gene is TRBJ1-5, the V gene TRBV5-6, with a tentative D call TRBD1 (6 bases). V was cut by 2 bases and J by 6 bases, with 18 bases left in between. Per the germline V gene, CDR1 is SGHDT and CDR2 is YYEEEE. This CDR3 has 16 amino acids. In DNA form, the CDR3 reads TGTGCCAGCAGCTTCGGGGGCCCCCTGGGGGGTCAGCCCCAGCATTTT. Residues: CASSFGGPLGGQPQHF.

This clonotype appeared many times. V and J are TRBV29-1 and TRBJ2-1; TRBD2 might be the D (6 bases). The germline V and J ends were trimmed by 1 base and 7 bases, with 14 bases remaining between them. Germline CDR1 reads SQVTM; CDR2 reads ANQGSEA. This CDR3 region has 14 residues. The CDR3 protein is CSVEGGGTQNEQFF. The CDR3, as DNA: TGCAGCGTTGAAGGCGGAGGGACCCAAAATGAGCAGTTCTTC.

The chain links TRBV7-3 to TRBJ2-4; D is tentatively TRBD1 or TRBD2 (5 bases each). CDR1 SGHTA and CDR2 FQGTGA come from the germline V gene. The CDR3 consists of 16 residues. V was clipped by 5 bases and J by 2 bases, with 16 bases between them. The CDR3 DNA sequence: TGTGCCAGCAGCCCCGGGACCCCGGGACCCAAAAACATTCAGTACTTC. Translated, it gives CASSPGTPGPKNIQYF.

The V call is TRBV2, the J call TRBJ2-3, with 9 bases identical to TRBD1. V trimming: 6 bases; J trimming: 2 bases; junction bases outside the gene matches: 6. Looked up from germline, CDR1 is SNHLY and CDR2 is FYNNEI. The CDR3 loop spans 15 amino acids. The CDR3 loop reads CASSHRDRDTDTQYF. CDR3 bases: TGTGCCAGCAGCCACCGGGACAGGGACACAGATACGCAGTATTTT.

This chain links TRBV20-1 with TRBJ2-7; D may match TRBD1 or TRBD2 (5 bases each). CDR3 length: 15 amino acids. In germline, CDR1 is DFQATT, CDR2 SNEGSKA (reference sequence). Trimming took 2 bases from V and 5 from J, leaving 19 bases between them. CDR3 sequence (DNA): TGCAGTGCTAGATCCCACCTAGAGGGGTTCCACGAGCAGTACGTC. It yields the protein CSARSHLEGFHEQYV.

The chain combines TRBV20-1 with TRBJ1-5; 7 bases map to TRBD1. This CDR3 has 13 amino acids. The junction had 5 bases not matched to a gene; V was cut back by 6 bases and J by 3 bases. The germline gives CDR1 DFQATT, CDR2 SNEGSKA (reference sequence). In DNA form, the CDR3 reads TGCAGTGCGTGGGACAGATCCAATCAGCCCCAGCATTTT. It yields the protein CSAWDRSNQPQHF.

The genes are TRBV7-9 and TRBJ1-2; the D gene is possibly TRBD1 (5 bases). The germline gives CDR1 SEHNR, CDR2 FQNEAQ (reference sequence). Trimming cost V 0 bases and J 4 bases, with 15 bases left between them. The CDR3 contains 16 residues. The CDR3 here is CASSLAGVGLRYGYTF. In DNA form, the CDR3 reads TGTGCCAGCAGCTTAGCGGGGGTCGGCTTGCGCTATGGCTACACCTTC.

A few counts support this clonotype. CDR3 protein: CSARGEGRETQYF. The CDR3 bases are TGCAGTGCTAGAGGGGAAGGAAGGGAGACCCAGTACTTC. The gene calls are TRBV20-1 and TRBJ2-5; D gene unclear. This CDR3 has 13 amino acids. Germline-derived CDR1 and CDR2 are DFQATT and SNEGSKA (reference sequence). The V gene lost 1 base and the J gene lost 5 bases, with 11 bases spanning the gap.

This clonotype showed up many times. CDR3 nucleotide sequence: TGTGCCAGCAGTGACCGGGACAGGCACTACGAGCAGTACTTC. It codes for CASSDRDRHYEQYF. V is TRBV12-3 or TRBV12-4 and J is TRBJ2-7; 8 nucleotides align to TRBD1. The CDR3 runs to 14 residues. The V gene end was trimmed by 5 bases and the J gene end by 3 bases; junction bases not matched to a gene: 6.

The V and J genes are TRBV20-1 and TRBJ2-1; D is undetermined. This CDR3 has 12 residues. Germline V gives CDR1 DFQATT, CDR2 SNEGSKA (reference sequence). The CDR3 reads CSSTPSLHEQFF. DNA for the CDR3: TGCAGCTCAACACCTAGTCTTCATGAGCAGTTCTTC.

In its sample, this clonotype was seen many times. The V call is TRBV24-1, the J call TRBJ2-3; D remains ambiguous. The germline gives CDR1 KGHDR, CDR2 SFDVKD. V was cut by 5 bases and J by 2 bases, with 13 bases left in between. The CDR3 runs to 15 residues. Here the CDR3 reads CATSVGDDFTDTQYF. In nucleotides, the CDR3 is TGTGCCACCAGTGTCGGCGATGACTTCACAGATACGCAGTATTTT.

This chain links TRBV20-1 with TRBJ1-1; the match to TRBD1 covers 7 bases. The length of the CDR3 is 13 residues. Germline V CDR1 and CDR2: DFQATT, SNEGSKA (reference sequence). V lost 6 bases to trimming and J lost 4 bases; unmatched junction nucleotides: 8. The CDR3 region is CSAQGQATTEAFF. As DNA, the CDR3 is TGCAGTGCGCAAGGACAGGCTACCACTGAAGCTTTCTTT.

This clonotype was seen more than once but under ten times. The chain employs TRBV29-1 and TRBJ2-5, with D tentatively TRBD2 (6 bases). CDR3 length: 13 residues. The V end was cut by 1 base, the J end by 9 bases, with 15 bases between. Germline CDR1 and CDR2: SQVTM and ANQGSEA. The CDR3 nucleotides read TGCAGCGTTGAAGGCCGAGGACCGGGGGCCCAGTACTTC. Amino acid sequence: CSVEGRGPGAQYF.

This clonotype was found a few times. V gene TRBV4-1 combines with J gene TRBJ2-2; D is ambiguous. Per the germline V gene, CDR1 is MGHRA and CDR2 is YSYEKL. CDR3 length: 14 amino acids. Trimming shortened V by 2 bases and J by 7 bases, and 11 bases separated the two germline ends. CDR3 protein: CASSQINTGGELFF. The CDR3 DNA reads as TGCGCCAGCAGCCAAATTAATACGGGCGGGGAGCTGTTTTTT.

This clonotype was seen once. A much larger clone differs from this one at a single base, so this may be a read error. The conserved phenylalanine or tryptophan normally closing the CDR3 is absent here, so this likely arose from a read error. This sequence joins TRBV7-8 and TRBJ2-5, with TRBD1 matching 8 bases. The CDR3 contains 15 residues. V was pared by 4 bases and J by 0 bases, with 4 bases of the junction left unmatched. Germline V gives CDR1 SGHVS, CDR2 FQNEAQ. The CDR3 sequence: CASSSRGQDQETQYY. CDR3 DNA sequence: TGTGCCAGCAGCTCCAGGGGGCAGGACCAAGAGACCCAGTACTAC.

This clonotype was seen only a few times. This chain connects TRBV6-5 to TRBJ1-1; TRBD1 might be the D (5 bases). The CDR3 loop spans 14 amino acids. Deletions cut 1 base from V and 3 bases from J, with 9 bases between. The germline CDR1 and CDR2 sequences are MNHEY and SVGAGI. CDR3 in amino acids: CASSYWGEDTEAFF. The DNA for the CDR3 is TGTGCCAGCAGTTACTGGGGGGAGGACACTGAAGCTTTCTTT.